The 27 T cell receptor beta chains presented below share a single source sample, sequenced in a study of early T cells in non-severe SARS-CoV-2 infection. TCRdb reprocessed the 5' RACE reads with MiXCR, giving one entry per CDR3 protein. The table lists about 69,000 distinct CDR3 sequences, roughly 9.4% of them singletons. What was sequenced was whole blood. These receptors were obtained from an adult who was a healthcare worker with PCR-confirmed SARS-CoV-2 infection or an uninfected control (not recorded which).

This clonotype was detected only a few times. The rearrangement uses TRBV2 and TRBJ2-7, with D unresolved. The CDR3 spans 14 residues. V dropped 3 bases and J dropped 5 bases, with 14 bases sitting between them. Germline loops: CDR1 SNHLY, CDR2 FYNNEI. This CDR3 reads CASSDFRTEDEQYF. The CDR3 nucleotides are TGTGCCAGCAGTGATTTTCGAACAGAGGACGAGCAGTACTTC. The full variable domain, rest sourced from reference TRBV2 and TRBJ2-7, is EPEVTQTPSHQVTQMGQEVILRCVPISNHLYFYWYRQILGQKVEFLVSFYNNEISEKSEIFDDQFSVERPDGSNFTLKIRSTKLEDSAMYFCASSDFRTEDEQYFGPGTRLTVT.

This clonotype was seen many times. The chain recombines TRBV20-1 with TRBJ2-7; 10 bases match TRBD2. With 0 bases clipped from V and 3 bases from J, the junction kept 5 bases outside the gene matches. Germline assignment: CDR1 DFQATT and CDR2 SNEGSKA (reference sequence). CDR3 length equals 15 residues. CDR3 sequence: CSARDPASGSYEQYF. CDR3 nucleotides: TGCAGTGCTAGAGATCCGGCTAGCGGGAGCTACGAGCAGTACTTC.

The chain employs TRBV7-2 and TRBJ2-3; D possibly corresponds to TRBD2 (6 bases). Germline CDR1 reads SGHTA; CDR2 reads FQGNSA. V gave up 0 bases and J gave up 2 bases, with 9 bases separating them. The length of the CDR3 is 15 residues. The CDR3 DNA sequence: TGTGCCAGCAGCTTAGCAGGCGGGGTCACAGATACGCAGTATTTT. This gives the protein CASSLAGGVTDTQYF.

In this sample, this clonotype turned up many times. The chain couples TRBV11-2 to TRBJ1-1; tentatively, D is TRBD1 (5 bases). Germline-derived CDR1 and CDR2 are SGHAT and FQNNGV. This CDR3 has 13 residues. Trimming cost V 2 bases and J 11 bases, with 15 bases left between them. In DNA form, the CDR3 reads TGTGCCAGCAGCTTAAATTGGGGCAGGTTGGCTTTCTTT. As protein: CASSLNWGRLAFF.

In its sample, this clonotype was seen a few times. The junction departs from germline at one end; a sequencing error may be responsible. The CDR3 region is CVSSQGWPSDTQYF. CDR3 DNA sequence: TGCGTCAGCAGCCAAGGGTGGCCGTCCGATACGCAGTATTTT. This chain joins TRBV4-3 and TRBJ2-3, with D uncertain. Germline V gives CDR1 LGHNA, CDR2 YSLEER. This CDR3 comprises 14 residues.

This chain links TRBV20-1 with TRBJ2-1; perhaps D is TRBD1 or TRBD2 (5 bases each). The V and J ends lost 0 bases and 6 bases respectively, with 9 bases between them. CDR3 length equals 13 residues. The germline V gene has CDR1 DFQATT and CDR2 SNEGSKA (reference sequence). DNA for the CDR3: TGCAGTGCTAGAGATACGGGACGCAATGAGCAGTTCTTC. It encodes CSARDTGRNEQFF.

This clonotype occurred a few times. The chain employs TRBV7-9 and TRBJ2-7, with D perhaps TRBD1 or TRBD2 (5 bases each). V was trimmed by 5 bases and J by 4 bases, leaving 9 bases between them. Germline values: CDR1 SEHNR, CDR2 FQNEAQ (reference sequence). CDR3 length: 12 residues. For the CDR3, the DNA is TGTGCCAGCAGCCGAGGGGTTTACGAGCAGTACTTC. This encodes CASSRGVYEQYF.

This rearrangement joins TRBV7-9 to TRBJ2-1; 16 bases match TRBD2. From germline, CDR1 is SEHNR and CDR2 FQNEAQ (reference sequence). This CDR3 spans 16 amino acids. Losses at the gene ends were 1 base for V and 15 bases for J; bases not matched to a gene: 9. CDR3 in amino acids: CASSLGGTSGGAKRFF. CDR3 sequence (DNA): TGTGCCAGCAGCTTAGGAGGGACTAGCGGGGGGGCCAAGCGGTTCTTC.

This clonotype was counted many times. The V gene is TRBV7-9, the J gene TRBJ2-1; TRBD2 matches at 7 bases. The CDR3 length is 16 residues. The germline V gene encodes CDR1 SEHNR and CDR2 FQNEAQ (reference sequence). The ends lost 3 bases at V and 4 bases at J; junction bases unmatched: 9. The CDR3 DNA sequence: TGTGCCAGCAGCTTTAGGACTAGGACCCCTTACAATGAGCAGTTCTTC. Its protein product is CASSFRTRTPYNEQFF.

This clonotype was detected ten times or more. The chain joins TRBV5-1 to TRBJ2-3; perhaps TRBD2 as D (5 bases). Trimming removed 5 bases at V and 1 base at J, with 11 bases between. CDR3 length: 14 amino acids. Germline V gene data show CDR1 as SGHRS and CDR2 as YFSETQ. The CDR3 nucleotides read TGCGCCAGCAGTGGAGGACGGGGCACAGATACGCAGTATTTT. Its translation is CASSGGRGTDTQYF.

Ten or more counts support this clonotype. V usage is TRBV7-3 and J usage is TRBJ2-3; a possible D gene is TRBD2 (5 bases). The germline V gene encodes CDR1 SGHTA and CDR2 FQGTGA. The CDR3 has 13 residues. V lost 5 bases and J lost 4, with 10 bases in between. The chain's CDR3 is CASSPGSADTQYF. The DNA for the CDR3 is TGTGCCAGCAGCCCGGGGTCGGCAGATACGCAGTATTTT.

This clonotype was seen a few times. V usage is TRBV6-6 and J usage is TRBJ1-1, with D possibly TRBD1 on 5 matching bases. The V end lost 2 bases, the J end lost 4 bases, and 11 bases lay between the germline ends. Per germline, CDR1 MNHNY and CDR2 SVGAGI (reference sequence). CDR3 length equals 14 residues. The chain's CDR3 is CASSYGGVGTEAFF. CDR3 coding DNA: TGTGCCAGCAGTTACGGGGGAGTGGGCACTGAAGCTTTCTTT.

This clonotype has ten or more counts. This chain connects TRBV5-1 to TRBJ2-1, with D tentatively TRBD2 (6 bases). CDR1 is SGHRS and CDR2 is YFSETQ in the germline V gene. The CDR3 length is 12 residues. The V gene lost 6 bases and the J gene lost 9 bases, with 13 bases spanning the gap. In nucleotides, the CDR3 is TGCGCCAGCAAACGGGGGTTGGGTGAGCAGTTCTTC. The encoded protein is CASKRGLGEQFF.

At least ten counts were recorded for this clonotype. This rearrangement joins TRBV4-1 to TRBJ2-7; 9 bases align to TRBD1. This CDR3 is 16 amino acids long. Unmatched junction bases numbered 10, after V lost 3 bases and J lost 4 bases. Germline CDR1 and CDR2: MGHRA and YSYEKL. This CDR3 is CASSQEGDREFYEQYF. CDR3 DNA: TGCGCCAGCAGCCAGGAAGGGGACAGGGAATTTTACGAGCAGTACTTC.

This clonotype was counted ten times or more. The chain joins TRBV25-1 to TRBJ2-2; D gene unclear. V lost 4 bases to trimming and J lost 7 bases, with 13 bases between them. This CDR3 region has 14 residues. CDR1 and CDR2 from the germline V gene are MGHDK and SYGVNS. CDR3 loop: CASSALSSVGELFF. CDR3 coding DNA: TGTGCCAGCAGTGCTCTAAGTTCCGTCGGGGAGCTGTTTTTT.

This clonotype was seen many times. This chain connects TRBV6-2 or TRBV6-3 to TRBJ2-1, with 8 bases aligning to TRBD2. The CDR3 has 15 amino acids. Trimming took 2 bases from V and 2 from J; bases not matched to a gene: 2. Germline V gene sequence: CDR1 MNHEY, CDR2 SVGEGT. The CDR3 region has the DNA TGTGCCAGCAGTTACGAGCGGGAGACCTACAATGAGCAGTTCTTC. This sequence encodes CASSYERETYNEQFF.

V is TRBV30 and J is TRBJ2-5, with TRBD1 as a possible D gene (5 bases). The CDR3 loop spans 13 amino acids. Trimming took 3 bases from V and 2 from J, leaving 10 bases between them. CDR1 is GTSNPN, CDR2 SVGIG, per germline (reference sequence). The CDR3 nucleotides are TGTGCCTGGAGACAGGACGCGCAAGAGACCCAGTACTTC. It yields the protein CAWRQDAQETQYF.

The chain recombines TRBV4-2 with TRBJ1-1, with D tentatively TRBD1 (6 bases). This CDR3 comprises 17 residues. V lost 4 bases and J 1 base, leaving 19 bases between the germline ends. Per the germline V gene, CDR1 is LGHNA and CDR2 is YNFKEQ. DNA of the CDR3: TGTGCCAGCAGCCGAGACCCGGCTAACAGGGCGAACACTGAAGCTTTCTTT. It translates to CASSRDPANRANTEAFF.

This chain uses TRBV11-1 with TRBJ2-5; TRBD1 or TRBD2 may be the D gene (6 bases each). Trimming stripped 5 bases from V and 3 bases from J, with 16 bases between. CDR1 is SGHAT, CDR2 FQDESV, per germline (reference sequence). The CDR3 has 15 amino acids. The CDR3 loop reads CASSLRRAGEETQYF. The CDR3 coding sequence is TGTGCCAGCAGCCTAAGGAGGGCAGGGGAAGAGACCCAGTACTTC. The full variable domain, rest sourced from reference TRBV11-1 and TRBJ2-5, is EAEVAQSPRYKITEKSQAVAFWCDPISGHATLYWYRQILGQGPELLVQFQDESVVDDSQLPKDRFSAERLKGVDSTLKIQPAELGDSAMYLCASSLRRAGEETQYFGPGTRLLVL.

V and J are TRBV5-1 and TRBJ2-4; D ambiguous. This CDR3 contains 15 residues. V lost 0 bases and J lost 0, with 7 bases in between. Germline CDR1 is SGHRS and CDR2 is YFSETQ. This CDR3 is CASSLGGSAKNIQYF. In nucleotides, the CDR3 is TGCGCCAGCAGCTTGGGAGGCTCAGCCAAAAACATTCAGTACTTC.

This clonotype was counted between two and nine times. The chain uses TRBV7-9 and TRBJ2-1, with unresolved D. V gave up 5 bases and J gave up 4 bases, with 9 bases separating them. This CDR3 spans 13 amino acids. Germline CDR1 SEHNR, CDR2 FQNEAQ (reference sequence). The CDR3 region has the DNA TGTGCCAGCAGCCCCCCCAGGTACAATGAGCAGTTCTTC. Its protein is CASSPPRYNEQFF. Looking up the rest from reference TRBV7-9 and TRBJ2-1 gives the full variable domain: DTGVSQNPRHKITKRGQNVTFRCDPISEHNRLYWYRQTLGQGPEFLTYFQNEAQLEKSRLLSDRFSAERPKGSFSTLEIQRTEQGDSAMYLCASSPPRYNEQFFGPGTRLTVL.

This clonotype was detected ten times or more. V and J are TRBV5-1 and TRBJ2-3; maybe TRBD2 (5 bases). Deletions cut 1 base from V and 6 bases from J, with 12 bases between. The CDR3 covers 14 residues. The germline gives CDR1 SGHRS, CDR2 YFSETQ. The CDR3 reads CASSLSPRGDTQYF. CDR3 sequence (DNA): TGCGCCAGCAGCTTGTCCCCGAGAGGGGATACGCAGTATTTT.

At least ten counts were recorded for this clonotype. The chain uses TRBV20-1 and TRBJ1-1; D possibly corresponds to TRBD1 (6 bases). V shed 1 base and J shed 8 bases, with 14 bases lying between them. From germline, CDR1 is DFQATT and CDR2 SNEGSKA (reference sequence). This CDR3 contains 13 residues. In nucleotides, the CDR3 is TGCAGTGCTAGAGGGACAGTAGAGTTCGAAGCTTTCTTT. Translation gives CSARGTVEFEAFF.

The genes are TRBV6-6 and TRBJ2-3; the D gene is possibly TRBD1 (7 bases). CDR1 MNHNY and CDR2 SVGAGI come from the germline V gene (reference sequence). Trimming pared 6 bases from V and 3 bases from J, leaving 19 bases between. There are 16 residues in the CDR3. In DNA, the CDR3 is TGTGCCAGCAGGAAAGACAGGGCGGGATGGACAGATACGCAGTATTTT. As protein: CASRKDRAGWTDTQYF.

In this sample, this clonotype turned up many times. The CDR3 protein is CASRSGVSYNEQFF. CDR3 in DNA: TGTGCCAGCAGATCAGGGGTCTCCTACAATGAGCAGTTCTTC. The rearrangement uses TRBV2 and TRBJ2-1; possibly TRBD1 for D (6 bases). CDR3 length: 14 amino acids. The germline gives CDR1 SNHLY, CDR2 FYNNEI. The V end lost 6 bases, the J end lost 0 bases, and 9 bases lay between the germline ends.

Only a few counts were recorded for this clonotype. The chain carries TRBV6-5 and TRBJ2-3, with D hard to call. Trimming left V 6 bases short and J 2 bases short, with 12 bases between. This CDR3 comprises 14 residues. The germline CDR1 and CDR2 sequences are MNHEY and SVGAGI. CDR3 loop: CASSQSRATDTQYF. CDR3 sequence (DNA): TGTGCCAGCAGCCAGTCCAGAGCCACAGATACGCAGTATTTT.

This chain links TRBV10-3 with TRBJ2-1, with D possibly being TRBD2 (5 bases). The CDR3 spans 14 residues. Germline V gene lookup returns CDR1 ENHRY and CDR2 SYGVKD. Trimming cost V 4 bases and J 6 bases, with 13 bases left between them. CDR3 residues: CAISAQDFGNEQFF. CDR3 DNA: TGTGCCATCAGTGCGCAGGACTTCGGCAATGAGCAGTTCTTC.